What follows are 24 T cell receptor beta chains derived from one specimen sequenced in a study of blood T cell repertoires in COVID-19. Sequenced by immunoSEQ multiplex PCR; TCRdb stores in-frame clones only, minus some. This table has over 130,000 clones, roughly four fifths appearing once. The specimen sequenced was peripheral blood. Receptor source: a woman aged 80 or over with active or convalescent COVID-19.

The chain joins TRBV19 to TRBJ1-2; 7 bases match TRBD1. Germline assignment: CDR1 LNHDA and CDR2 SQIVND (reference sequence). The CDR3 covers 17 residues. V lost 5 bases and J lost 8; bases outside the gene matches: 20. The CDR3 loop is CASSAPGTDRLVSGYTF. In DNA form, the CDR3 reads TGTGCCAGTAGTGCCCCTGGGACAGACCGCCTGGTGAGCGGCTACACCTTC.

The CDR3 DNA reads TGTGCCAGCAGTCAGGGGATCACTGAAGCTTTCTTT. Translation: CASSQGITEAFF. The chain is built from TRBV6-1 and TRBJ1-1, with TRBD1 as a possible D gene (6 bases). With 5 bases removed from V and 4 bases from J, the gap between germline ends came to 8 bases. The CDR3 consists of 12 residues. The germline V gene encodes CDR1 MNHNS and CDR2 SASEGT.

The rearrangement links TRBV7-2 to TRBJ1-6; no clear D. The CDR3 runs 14 residues. Germline loops: CDR1 SGHTA, CDR2 FQGNSA. The V end was cut by 1 base, the J end by 4 bases, with 5 bases between. CDR3 amino acids: CASSLGGYNSPLHF. As DNA, the CDR3 is TGTGCCAGCAGCTTAGGAGGGTATAATTCACCCCTCCACTTT. Full variable domain (rest looked up from reference TRBV7-2 and TRBJ1-6): GAGVSQSPSNKVTEKGKDVELRCDPISGHTALYWYRQSLGQGLEFLIYFQGNSAPDKSGLPSDRFSAERTGGSVSTLTIQRTQQEDSAVYLCASSLGGYNSPLHFGNGTRLTVT.

The V call is TRBV10-1, the J call TRBJ1-4; D not resolved. CDR1 WNHNN and CDR2 SYGVQD come from the germline V gene (reference sequence). The CDR3 sequence is 13 residues long. The V and J ends lost 9 bases and 6 bases respectively, with 14 bases between them. CDR3 sequence: CARVVRGHEKLFF. The CDR3 DNA reads as TGCGCCAGGGTGGTGAGAGGTCATGAAAAACTGTTTTTT.

J is TRBJ1-6 and V is TRBV5-5; maybe TRBD1 (5 bases). The CDR3 has 20 amino acids. The germline CDR1 and CDR2 sequences are SGHKS and YYEKEE (reference sequence). V was clipped by 2 bases and J by 0 bases, with 21 bases between them. The CDR3 DNA is TGTGCCAGCAGCTTTTCAGGGTTTAGGGCTGGAAGCTCCTATAATTCACCCCTCCACTTT. Amino acids: CASSFSGFRAGSSYNSPLHF.

This clone was observed once. This chain uses TRBV6-5 with TRBJ1-4, with TRBD1 identical over 12 bases. The V and J ends lost 4 bases and 7 bases, in that order; junction bases with no gene match: 1. CDR1 is MNHEY and CDR2 is SVGAGI in the germline V gene. This CDR3 is 14 amino acids long. In DNA, the CDR3 is TGTGCCAGCAGTTGGGACAGGGGGCTTGAAAAACTGTTTTTT. This gives the protein CASSWDRGLEKLFF.

This chain links TRBV28 with TRBJ2-5; 12 bases are shared with TRBD2. Losses at the gene ends were 4 bases for V and 5 bases for J; bases not matched to a gene: 5. Germline assignment: CDR1 MDHEN and CDR2 SYDVKM. The CDR3 consists of 15 residues. The CDR3 sequence is CASSSSGGALETQYF. In DNA, the CDR3 is TGTGCCAGCAGTTCTAGCGGGGGGGCCTTGGAGACCCAGTACTTC.

CDR3 sequence reads: CASSLGTGGPYEQYF. CDR3 bases: TGTGCCAGCAGCTTAGGGACCGGGGGACCCTACGAGCAGTACTTC. This chain uses TRBV7-2 with TRBJ2-7; D is perhaps TRBD2 (6 bases). CDR1 SGHTA and CDR2 FQGNSA come from the germline V gene. The CDR3 spans 15 residues. Between the trimmed V and J ends, which lost 1 base and 2 bases, there was a span of 12 bases.

This clone was detected a few times. The rearrangement links TRBV2 to TRBJ2-1; tentative D call: TRBD2 (6 bases). The V gene lost 4 bases and the J gene lost 7 bases, with 17 bases spanning the gap. The CDR3 runs to 15 residues. Germline CDR1 is SNHLY and CDR2 is FYNNEI. In DNA form, the CDR3 reads TGTGCCAGCAGTGGCCCACTAGCAAGGGAAAATGAGCAGTTCTTC. The encoded protein is CASSGPLARENEQFF.

V usage is TRBV5-1 and J usage is TRBJ2-7; D remains unclear. The CDR3 spans 15 residues. Germline V gives CDR1 SGHRS, CDR2 YFSETQ. V lost 0 bases to trimming and J lost 4 bases, with 14 bases between them. The CDR3 here is CASSLEWAGTYEQYF. The CDR3 DNA sequence: TGCGCCAGCAGCTTGGAGTGGGCAGGAACTTACGAGCAGTACTTC.

This rearrangement joins TRBV2 to TRBJ2-3; 8 bases agree with TRBD1. CDR1 is SNHLY, CDR2 FYNNEI, per germline. Unmatched junction bases numbered 7, after V lost 6 bases and J lost 2 bases. This CDR3 region has 15 residues. CDR3 DNA: TGTGCCAGCAGCCGACAGGGGATGAACACAGATACGCAGTATTTT. It codes for CASSRQGMNTDTQYF.

This clone was seen a single time. The chain combines TRBV5-4 with TRBJ2-3; TRBD2 matches 9 bases. Germline V gives CDR1 SGHNT, CDR2 YYREEE (reference sequence). This CDR3 region has 17 residues. With 4 bases clipped from V and 3 bases from J, the junction kept 12 bases outside the gene matches. CDR3 in DNA: TGTGCCAGCAGCCAAGTGCGGTCCAGCGGGGGGACAGATACGCAGTATTTT. This codes for CASSQVRSSGGTDTQYF.

The chain couples TRBV6-5 to TRBJ2-7; 7 nucleotides line up with TRBD2. The CDR3 totals 15 residues. CDR1 and CDR2 from the germline V gene are MNHEY and SVGAGI. V lost 6 bases, J lost 6 bases, and 14 bases stayed unmatched. The CDR3 loop is CASRIPGLHAPEQYF. CDR3 nucleotide sequence: TGTGCCAGCAGAATACCGGGACTACACGCCCCCGAGCAGTACTTC.

The chain uses TRBV15 and TRBJ2-4; D perhaps matches TRBD2 (5 bases). Germline CDR1 and CDR2: LNHNV and YYDKDF (reference sequence). The CDR3 length is 13 residues. Trimming removed 5 bases at V and 7 bases at J, with 12 bases between. CDR3 DNA: TGTGCCACCAGCGAAGGACTGGCGAACATTCAGTACTTC. It specifies CATSEGLANIQYF.

This clone was recorded once. This chain joins TRBV7-8 and TRBJ2-5, with D possibly matching TRBD1 (7 bases). Germline V lookup: CDR1 SGHVS, CDR2 FQNEAQ. The CDR3 length is 16 residues. V lost 4 bases, J lost 1 base, and 16 bases lay in between. Here the CDR3 DNA reads TGTGCCAGCAGCTGGGGACTCGGACAGGCCCAAGAGACCCAGTACTTC. This codes for CASSWGLGQAQETQYF.

The CDR3 DNA follows: TGTGCCAGCTCAGTAGAACAGACCAAGAACACTGAAGCTTTCTTT. Its translation is CASSVEQTKNTEAFF. J is TRBJ1-1 and V is TRBV18; D unresolved. V was cut by 5 bases and J by 1 base, with 14 bases left in between. The CDR3 has 15 residues. Per the germline V gene, CDR1 is KGHSH and CDR2 is LQKENI.

The table lists this clone with a count of one. The chain has TRBV7-2 and TRBJ2-1; 11 nucleotides align to TRBD2. Germline V CDR1 and CDR2: SGHTA, FQGNSA. Trimming removed 1 base from V and 9 bases from J; junction bases left unmatched: 2. This CDR3 region has 14 residues. DNA for the CDR3: TGTGCCAGCAGCTTAGGACTAGCGGGGAGTGAGCAGTTCTTC. As protein: CASSLGLAGSEQFF.

In nucleotides, the CDR3 is TGTGCCAGCAGCTTGGGGACAGGGGATAGCAATCAGCCCCAGCATTTT. Its protein is CASSLGTGDSNQPQHF. The genes are TRBV5-8 and TRBJ1-5, with TRBD1 identical over 9 bases. Germline CDR1 SGHTS, CDR2 YDEGEE. This CDR3 is built from 16 residues. V was pared by 0 bases and J by 0 bases, with 1 base of the junction left unmatched.

This clone was seen a handful of times. The V gene is TRBV19, the J gene TRBJ1-1; D is possibly TRBD1 (6 bases). From germline, CDR1 is LNHDA and CDR2 SQIVND (reference sequence). Trimming removed 4 bases from V and 1 base from J, with 10 bases in between. The CDR3 runs 14 residues. CDR3 in DNA: TGTGCCAGTAGTAACAGGGAGGGGAACACTGAAGCTTTCTTT. Protein: CASSNREGNTEAFF.

This chain links TRBV30 with TRBJ1-2, with unresolved D. V lost 8 bases to trimming and J lost 5 bases, with 15 bases between them. From germline, CDR1 is GTSNPN and CDR2 SVGIG (reference sequence). The CDR3 has 12 residues. The CDR3: CAQQSQNYGYTF. The CDR3 DNA reads TGTGCCCAACAGTCGCAGAATTATGGCTACACCTTC.

The chain carries TRBV27 and TRBJ2-1; perhaps TRBD1 as D (6 bases). The length of the CDR3 is 15 residues. V dropped 3 bases and J dropped 5 bases, with 14 bases sitting between them. The germline V gene encodes CDR1 MNHEY and CDR2 SMNVEV (reference sequence). CDR3 nucleotides: TGTGCCAGCAGTTTCGACGACCGGGACAACAATGAGCAGTTCTTC. This sequence encodes CASSFDDRDNNEQFF.

This chain uses TRBV7-9 with TRBJ2-1; D possibly corresponds to TRBD1 (5 bases). The CDR3 spans 17 residues. Germline assignment: CDR1 SEHNR and CDR2 FQNEAQ (reference sequence). The V and J ends lost 5 bases and 0 bases respectively, with 17 bases between them. The CDR3 reads CASSPRFQGSSYNEQFF. In nucleotides, the CDR3 is TGTGCCAGCAGCCCTAGGTTCCAGGGAAGCTCCTACAATGAGCAGTTCTTC.

This clone was detected once. The CDR3 region is CASSPRENTEAFF. CDR3 DNA sequence: TGTGCCAGCTCACCTCGGGAGAACACTGAAGCTTTCTTT. The J gene is TRBJ1-1, the V gene TRBV18; no clear D gene. Germline V gives CDR1 KGHSH, CDR2 LQKENI. Trimming removed 3 bases at V and 1 base at J, with 6 bases between. The CDR3 is 13 amino acids.

The rearrangement links TRBV10-3 to TRBJ2-3; TRBD1 matches at 7 bases. CDR3 size: 14 residues. Trimming cost V 4 bases and J 2 bases; bases outside gene matches: 3. Germline V gene data show CDR1 as ENHRY and CDR2 as SYGVKD. Here the CDR3 DNA reads TGTGCCATCAGTGCCGGGACAGACACAGATACGCAGTATTTT. Its translation is CAISAGTDTDTQYF.